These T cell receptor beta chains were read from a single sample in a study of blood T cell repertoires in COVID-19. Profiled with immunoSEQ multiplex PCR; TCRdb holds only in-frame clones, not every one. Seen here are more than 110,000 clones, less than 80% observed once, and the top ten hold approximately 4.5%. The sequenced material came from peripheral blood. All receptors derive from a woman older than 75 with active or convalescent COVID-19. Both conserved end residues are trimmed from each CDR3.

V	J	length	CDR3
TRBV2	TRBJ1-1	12	ASSGGTGRTEAF
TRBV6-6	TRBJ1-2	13	ASSKNRGGDYGYT
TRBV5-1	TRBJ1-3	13	ASSQDRGGGNTIY
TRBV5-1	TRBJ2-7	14	ASSLMSGTGVYEQY
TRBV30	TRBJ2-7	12	AWSVGRGPGEQY
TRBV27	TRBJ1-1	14	ASSLGRVLMNTEAF
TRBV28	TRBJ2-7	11	ASSPILTPEQY
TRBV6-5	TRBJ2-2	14	ASSYRGGPTTGELF
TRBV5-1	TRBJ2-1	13	ASSKGQGAGNEQF
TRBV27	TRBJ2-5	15	ASSLVTGGNWGETQY
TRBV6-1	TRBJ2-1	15	ASSVGVGGAAANEQF
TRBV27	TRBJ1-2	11	ASSTRTGHGYT